This TCR beta chain came from a study of blood T cells in healthy people across ages. Isolation recovered at least 6 million PBMCs from every sample. As to this clonotype: Its target is unknown.

Study-level points and caveats: With naive T cell percentage, TCR beta diversity showed a strong correlation.

Together with a sample-barcoded 5' primer, a J-beta primer mix was included in a second PCR lasting about 6 to 11 cycles. MiXCR, applied by TCRdb to the 5' RACE reads, yields one record per CDR3 protein. The table has over a million distinct CDR3 sequences, approximately 59% seen once. The V gene end was trimmed by 0 bases and the J gene end by 4 bases; junction bases not matched to a gene: 8. This CDR3 has 17 amino acids. Germline V gene sequence: CDR1 LGHDT, CDR2 YNNKEL (reference sequence). The chain is built from TRBV3-1 and TRBJ2-4; TRBD1 aligns across 8 bases. The receptor comes from a young man in good health. The sample comprised blood. The CDR3 bases are TGTGCCAGCAGCCAAGATTGGACAGGGAGCCTGAAAAACATTCAGTACTTC. It translates to CASSQDWTGSLKNIQYF.